Following are 30 T cell receptor beta chains from one sample sequenced in a study of cytomegalovirus exposure and HLA in healthy donors (dated by TCRdb to 2017 to 2019). The method was the immunoSEQ multiplex PCR assay. For the multiplex PCR, a mixture combining 60 forward primers for TCR Vbeta segments and 13 reverse primers for TCR Jbeta segments was used. TCRdb holds this immuneACCESS table with in-frame rearrangements only. Some clones are missing; in checked studies, unresolved V genes explain under half, and the rest has no known cause. This sample gives 64,000 or so clones in total; around three quarters of them show up just once. Roughly 9.7% of the sample belongs to the ten largest clones. The sequencing input was PBMCs. The source is a woman aged 45-60 years in good health and CMV-seropositive.

Written as DNA, the CDR3 is TGTGCCAGCAGCTCCACAGGGGGCCGGACTGAAGCTTTCTTT. Its protein is CASSSTGGRTEAFF. The chain employs TRBV7-9 and TRBJ1-1, with 9 bases identical to TRBD1. Per the germline V gene, CDR1 is SEHNR and CDR2 is FQNEAQ (reference sequence). The CDR3 totals 14 residues. V lost 4 bases, J lost 5 bases, and 5 bases stayed unmatched.

The chain is built from TRBV2 and TRBJ2-3; a possible D gene is TRBD2 (6 bases). Germline V gives CDR1 SNHLY, CDR2 FYNNEI. V lost 2 bases and J lost 5, with 11 bases in between. CDR3 size: 14 residues. CDR3 sequence reads: CASSESLAEDTQYF. CDR3 nucleotide sequence: TGTGCCAGCAGTGAAAGTTTAGCGGAAGATACGCAGTATTTT. Drawing the rest from reference TRBV2 and TRBJ2-3, the complete variable domain is EPEVTQTPSHQVTQMGQEVILRCVPISNHLYFYWYRQILGQKVEFLVSFYNNEISEKSEIFDDQFSVERPDGSNFTLKIRSTKLEDSAMYFCASSESLAEDTQYFGPGTRLTVL.

V and J are TRBV28 and TRBJ1-2, with TRBD1 matching over 9 bases. The CDR3 loop spans 15 amino acids. Germline-derived CDR1 and CDR2 are MDHEN and SYDVKM. The trim removed 5 bases at V and 4 bases at J, leaving 8 bases unmatched. Here the CDR3 DNA reads TGTGCCAGCAGTGCAGGGACAGGGCTCACCTATGGCTACACCTTC. It is translated as CASSAGTGLTYGYTF.

This clone appeared a single time. The chain couples TRBV6-5 to TRBJ2-2; perhaps TRBD1 as D (5 bases). Germline V gene sequence: CDR1 MNHEY, CDR2 SVGAGI. There are 14 residues in the CDR3. V lost 2 bases and J 6 bases, leaving 10 bases between the germline ends. CDR3 DNA: TGTGCCAGCAGTTACACCAGGGTTCCCGGGGAGCTGTTTTTT. It is translated as CASSYTRVPGELFF.

This chain connects TRBV11-2 to TRBJ2-7, with 10 bases lining up with TRBD2. Germline V gives CDR1 SGHAT, CDR2 FQNNGV. After removal of 0 bases from V and 2 bases from J, the junction contained 7 bases not matched to a gene. The CDR3 length is 17 residues. This CDR3 is CASSLDGTSVTAYEQYF. CDR3 in DNA: TGTGCCAGCAGCTTAGACGGGACTAGCGTGACGGCCTACGAGCAGTACTTC.

V gene TRBV4-1 combines with J gene TRBJ1-2, with 10 bases lining up with TRBD1. The CDR3 consists of 15 residues. V gave up 2 bases and J gave up 4 bases; unmatched junction bases: 4. The germline V gene has CDR1 MGHRA and CDR2 YSYEKL. The CDR3 loop reads CASSQPTGGGYGYTF. The CDR3 DNA follows: TGCGCCAGCAGCCAACCGACAGGGGGCGGCTATGGCTACACCTTC.

The gene calls are TRBV9 and TRBJ2-7, with 8 bases lining up with TRBD1. The CDR3 is 14 amino acids. J was trimmed by 6 bases and V by 3 bases; bases with no gene match: 8. Germline V gives CDR1 SGDLS, CDR2 YYNGEE. CDR3 loop: CASSAGGQVREQYF. CDR3 bases: TGTGCCAGCAGCGCCGGGGGACAGGTACGCGAGCAGTACTTC. The whole variable domain, remainder taken from reference TRBV9 and TRBJ2-7, is DSGVTQTPKHLITATGQRVTLRCSPRSGDLSVYWYQQSLDQGLQFLIQYYNGEERAKGNILERFSAQQFPDLHSELNLSSLELGDSALYFCASSAGGQVREQYFGPGTRLTVT.

This clone was recorded only once. The rearrangement joins TRBV10-3 to TRBJ2-5, with 8 bases that match TRBD1. Germline lookup yields CDR1 ENHRY and CDR2 SYGVKD. Germline trimming cut 3 bases from V and 4 bases from J; bases unmatched to any gene: 4. The CDR3 loop spans 14 amino acids. DNA of the CDR3: TGTGCCATCAGTGAAGGGACAGGATTAGAGACCCAGTACTTC. As protein: CAISEGTGLETQYF.

This chain links TRBV9 with TRBJ2-5, with 9 bases identical to TRBD1. The ends lost 4 bases at V and 5 bases at J; junction bases unmatched: 6. The CDR3 extends over 14 amino acids. The germline V gene encodes CDR1 SGDLS and CDR2 YYNGEE. CDR3 loop: CASSLGQGKETQYF. DNA of the CDR3: TGTGCCAGCAGCCTTGGACAGGGGAAGGAGACCCAGTACTTC.

The chain couples TRBV15 to TRBJ2-1, with 8 bases identical to TRBD2. Germline CDR1 and CDR2: LNHNV and YYDKDF (reference sequence). The CDR3 sequence is 15 residues long. V shed 5 bases and J 7 bases; nucleotides not matched to a gene: 10. This CDR3 reads CATSLSGTRWNEQFF. The CDR3 bases are TGTGCCACCAGCTTATCCGGGACTAGATGGAATGAGCAGTTCTTC.

CDR3 nucleotide sequence: TGTGCCAGCAGCTCCGGACTAGCGGGGGGGATCACCGGGGAGCTGTTTTTT. As protein: CASSSGLAGGITGELFF. The chain couples TRBV11-3 to TRBJ2-2; TRBD2 agrees at 15 bases. The V and J ends lost 4 bases and 4 bases, in that order; junction bases with no gene match: 4. CDR1 and CDR2 (germline): SGHNT, YENEEA. The CDR3 contains 17 residues. The variable domain in full, completed from reference TRBV11-3 and TRBJ2-2, reads EAGVVQSPRYKIIEKKQPVAFWCNPISGHNTLYWYLQNLGQGPELLIRYENEEAVDDSQLPKDRFSAERLKGVDSTLKIQPAELGDSAVYLCASSSGLAGGITGELFFGEGSRLTVL.

The V and J genes are TRBV9 and TRBJ2-5; D may be TRBD1 (7 bases). The CDR3 length is 13 residues. The V gene's germline CDR1 is SGDLS and CDR2 YYNGEE. The V end lost 5 bases, the J end lost 3 bases, and 11 bases lay between the germline ends. The CDR3 bases are TGTGCCAGCAGGGGGGGACAGAAAGAGACCCAGTACTTC. This encodes CASRGGQKETQYF.

For the CDR3, the DNA is TGTGCCAGTAGTATAGGAGGAGCAGGGAGCAATCAGCCCCAGCATTTT. As protein: CASSIGGAGSNQPQHF. The chain is built from TRBV19 and TRBJ1-5; perhaps TRBD1 as D (5 bases). V was pared by 1 base and J by 1 base, with 11 bases between. The CDR3 runs 16 residues. Germline values: CDR1 LNHDA, CDR2 SQIVND (reference sequence).

The chain carries TRBV10-3 and TRBJ1-2; 8 nucleotides agree with TRBD1. Germline V gene data show CDR1 as ENHRY and CDR2 as SYGVKD. The length of the CDR3 is 15 residues. J lost 3 bases, V lost 6 bases, and 9 bases had no gene match. The CDR3 DNA is TGTGCCATCAGCCGGACAGGGAACAGTGACTATGGCTACACCTTC. Translating it yields CAISRTGNSDYGYTF.

This chain connects TRBV7-8 to TRBJ2-7; tentatively, D is TRBD2 (6 bases). The CDR3 covers 16 residues. Trimming stripped 1 base from V and 0 bases from J, with 13 bases between. Germline loops: CDR1 SGHVS, CDR2 FQNEAQ. The chain's CDR3 is CASSLVVLRDSYEQYF. CDR3 nucleotides: TGTGCCAGCAGCTTAGTTGTGTTGCGGGACTCCTACGAGCAGTACTTC.

This clone was detected only a few times. The chain is built from TRBV4-1 and TRBJ2-7, with TRBD1 matching 10 bases. This CDR3 is built from 15 residues. From germline, CDR1 is MGHRA and CDR2 YSYEKL. Trimming took 3 bases from V and 5 from J; bases not matched to a gene: 7. The DNA of the CDR3 is TGCGCCAGCAGCCACCCGACAGGGGGCCCCGACGAGCAGTACTTC. This translates into CASSHPTGGPDEQYF.

This clone was observed a few times. The V call is TRBV10-3, the J call TRBJ1-1, with 7 bases that match TRBD1. Germline V CDR1 and CDR2: ENHRY, SYGVKD. Unmatched junction bases numbered 5, after V lost 4 bases and J lost 0 bases. CDR3 length: 15 residues. The CDR3 nucleotides are TGTGCCATCAGTGCATCGACAGGGATGAACACTGAAGCTTTCTTT. It yields the protein CAISASTGMNTEAFF.

This sequence joins TRBV7-2 and TRBJ1-2, with a tentative D call TRBD1 (5 bases). Germline loops: CDR1 SGHTA, CDR2 FQGNSA. The V end lost 1 base, the J end lost 2 bases, and 11 bases lay between the germline ends. The CDR3 has 15 residues. The CDR3 loop is CASSLGAGTNYGYTF. The CDR3 DNA sequence: TGTGCCAGCAGCTTAGGCGCGGGGACCAACTATGGCTACACCTTC.

The chain carries TRBV6-4 and TRBJ2-2, with D possibly TRBD2 on 5 matching bases. The V end was cut by 5 bases, the J end by 1 base, with 11 bases between. This CDR3 is built from 15 residues. Germline loops: CDR1 MRHNA, CDR2 SNTAGT. CDR3 region: CASSYRGLNTGELFF. The CDR3 nucleotides are TGTGCCAGCAGTTATCGAGGGCTGAACACCGGGGAGCTGTTTTTT.

The chain uses TRBV9 and TRBJ1-4; D perhaps matches TRBD1 (5 bases). Germline-derived CDR1 and CDR2 are SGDLS and YYNGEE. The CDR3 is 16 residues long. Trimming pared 0 bases from V and 2 bases from J, leaving 11 bases between. The CDR3 DNA reads TGTGCCAGCAGCGTAGCCCCGACAGAGACTAATGAAAAACTGTTTTTT. Amino acids: CASSVAPTETNEKLFF.

The chain has TRBV5-1 and TRBJ1-2; D gene ambiguous. V lost 0 bases and J lost 4, with 7 bases in between. Germline V gene lookup returns CDR1 SGHRS and CDR2 YFSETQ. There are 13 residues in the CDR3. CDR3 in amino acids: CASSLGAVYGYTF. In DNA, the CDR3 is TGCGCCAGCAGCTTGGGAGCCGTCTATGGCTACACCTTC. Together with reference TRBV5-1 and TRBJ1-2, the CDR3 gives the full variable domain: KAGVTQTPRYLIKTRGQQVTLSCSPISGHRSVSWYQQTPGQGLQFLFEYFSETQRNKGNFPGRFSGRQFSNSRSEMNVSTLELGDSALYLCASSLGAVYGYTFGSGTRLTVV.

J is TRBJ2-5 and V is TRBV6-1; D is possibly TRBD2 (5 bases). CDR3 length: 14 amino acids. The V gene's germline CDR1 is MNHNS and CDR2 SASEGT. V lost 8 bases to trimming and J lost 2 bases, with 15 bases between them. CDR3 amino acids: CASVRGILQETQYF. For the CDR3, the DNA is TGTGCCAGCGTCCGAGGGATATTACAAGAGACCCAGTACTTC.

J is TRBJ1-3 and V is TRBV30, with a possible D match to TRBD1 (5 bases). The CDR3 contains 14 residues. V was trimmed by 6 bases and J by 0 bases, leaving 12 bases between them. CDR1 and CDR2 (germline): GTSNPN, SVGIG (reference sequence). The CDR3 loop is CACRPGNSGNTIYF. The CDR3 region has the DNA TGTGCCTGCCGCCCAGGGAACTCTGGAAACACCATATATTTT.

The J gene is TRBJ2-7, the V gene TRBV29-1, with a possible D match to TRBD1 (5 bases). The V and J ends lost 0 bases and 1 base respectively, with 16 bases between them. Germline V lookup: CDR1 SQVTM, CDR2 ANQGSEA. This CDR3 spans 16 amino acids. The CDR3 sequence: CSVEDRYTSGSYEQYF. The CDR3 DNA is TGCAGCGTTGAAGATCGGTACACCTCAGGGTCCTACGAGCAGTACTTC.

This clone was counted a few times. The chain employs TRBV2 and TRBJ2-1; D ambiguous. The CDR3 totals 15 residues. V gave up 7 bases and J gave up 0 bases, with 13 bases separating them. Germline assignment: CDR1 SNHLY and CDR2 FYNNEI. The CDR3 spells CASTGNTGSYNEQFF. The CDR3 DNA reads as TGTGCCAGCACAGGTAACACTGGCTCCTACAATGAGCAGTTCTTC.

This clone turned up a few times. This rearrangement joins TRBV11-2 to TRBJ2-1, with a weak D call TRBD2 (5 bases). Trimming pared 3 bases from V and 3 bases from J, leaving 9 bases between. The CDR3 is 14 residues long. Germline loops: CDR1 SGHAT, CDR2 FQNNGV. The CDR3 nucleotides read TGTGCCAGCAGCTTCGGGATCCTCTACAATGAGCAGTTCTTC. It codes for CASSFGILYNEQFF.

J is TRBJ2-1 and V is TRBV6-1; the match to TRBD2 covers 9 bases. CDR3 length: 14 amino acids. CDR1 MNHNS and CDR2 SASEGT come from the germline V gene. J was trimmed by 6 bases and V by 3 bases; bases with no gene match: 3. CDR3 bases: TGTGCCAGCAGTGATGGCGGGGGGGTCAATGAGCAGTTCTTC. Translation gives CASSDGGGVNEQFF.

The chain has TRBV28 and TRBJ2-1; D is perhaps TRBD1 (6 bases). Germline CDR1 is MDHEN and CDR2 is SYDVKM. The CDR3 contains 16 residues. V lost 10 bases, J lost 3 bases, and 22 bases lay in between. In DNA form, the CDR3 reads TGTGCCACCTATGTGCTGACAGGAGATAACTACAATGAGCAGTTCTTC. It specifies CATYVLTGDNYNEQFF.

The CDR3 region is CASSQSQGSSYEQYF. The CDR3 DNA follows: TGCGCCAGCAGCCAATCCCAGGGGAGCTCCTACGAGCAGTACTTC. This chain uses TRBV4-1 with TRBJ2-7, with D tentatively TRBD1 (6 bases). Trimming cost V 2 bases and J 0 bases, with 11 bases left between them. The CDR3 sequence is 15 residues long. Germline-derived CDR1 and CDR2 are MGHRA and YSYEKL.

This chain joins TRBV5-1 and TRBJ1-1, with D possibly matching TRBD1 (6 bases). The CDR3 spans 15 residues. Trimming removed 4 bases at V and 0 bases at J, with 13 bases between. Germline V lookup: CDR1 SGHRS, CDR2 YFSETQ. CDR3 DNA: TGCGCCAGCAGCGACGGACAGATCGTGAACACTGAAGCTTTCTTT. Translated: CASSDGQIVNTEAFF.